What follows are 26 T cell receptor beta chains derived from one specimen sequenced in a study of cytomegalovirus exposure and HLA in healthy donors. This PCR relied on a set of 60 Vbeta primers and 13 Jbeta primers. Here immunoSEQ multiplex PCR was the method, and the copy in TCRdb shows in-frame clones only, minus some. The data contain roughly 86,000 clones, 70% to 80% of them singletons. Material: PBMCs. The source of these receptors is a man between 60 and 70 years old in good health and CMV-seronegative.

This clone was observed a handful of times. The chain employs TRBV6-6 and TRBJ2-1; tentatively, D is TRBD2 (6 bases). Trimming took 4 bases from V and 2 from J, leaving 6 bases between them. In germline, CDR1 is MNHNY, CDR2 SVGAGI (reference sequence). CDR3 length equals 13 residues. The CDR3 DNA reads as TGTGCCAGCAGTTGGGAGGCCTACAATGAGCAGTTCTTC. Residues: CASSWEAYNEQFF.

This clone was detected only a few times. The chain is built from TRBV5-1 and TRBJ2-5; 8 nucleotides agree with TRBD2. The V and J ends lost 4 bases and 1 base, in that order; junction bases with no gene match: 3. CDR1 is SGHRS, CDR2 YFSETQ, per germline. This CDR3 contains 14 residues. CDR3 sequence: CASSPGTSQETQYF. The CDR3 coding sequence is TGCGCCAGCAGCCCGGGGACTAGCCAAGAGACCCAGTACTTC. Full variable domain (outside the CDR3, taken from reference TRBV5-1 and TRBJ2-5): KAGVTQTPRYLIKTRGQQVTLSCSPISGHRSVSWYQQTPGQGLQFLFEYFSETQRNKGNFPGRFSGRQFSNSRSEMNVSTLELGDSALYLCASSPGTSQETQYFGPGTRLLVL.

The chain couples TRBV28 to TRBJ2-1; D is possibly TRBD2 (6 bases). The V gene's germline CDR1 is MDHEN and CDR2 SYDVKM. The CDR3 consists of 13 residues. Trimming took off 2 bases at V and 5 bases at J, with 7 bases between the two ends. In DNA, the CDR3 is TGTGCCAGCAGTTTAGCGGGGAACAATGAGCAGTTCTTC. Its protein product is CASSLAGNNEQFF.

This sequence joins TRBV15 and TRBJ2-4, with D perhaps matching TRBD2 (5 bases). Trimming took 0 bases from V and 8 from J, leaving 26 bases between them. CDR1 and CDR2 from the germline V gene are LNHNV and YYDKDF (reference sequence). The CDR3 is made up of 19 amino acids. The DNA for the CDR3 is TGTGCCACCAGCAGAGATTCCATGGAGACGTTGGAGAGAGGGCACATTCAGTACTTC. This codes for CATSRDSMETLERGHIQYF.

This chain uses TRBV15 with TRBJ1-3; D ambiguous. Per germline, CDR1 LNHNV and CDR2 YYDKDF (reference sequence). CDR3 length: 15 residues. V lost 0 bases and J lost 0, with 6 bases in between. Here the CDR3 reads CATSRDLSSGNTIYF. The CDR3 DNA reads TGTGCCACCAGCAGAGATCTAAGCTCTGGAAACACCATATATTTT.

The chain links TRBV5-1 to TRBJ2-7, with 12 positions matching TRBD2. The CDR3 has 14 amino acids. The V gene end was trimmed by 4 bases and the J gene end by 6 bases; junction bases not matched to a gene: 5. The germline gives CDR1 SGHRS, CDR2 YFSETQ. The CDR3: CASSRTSGTPEQYF. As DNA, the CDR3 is TGCGCCAGCAGCAGGACTAGCGGGACTCCCGAGCAGTACTTC.

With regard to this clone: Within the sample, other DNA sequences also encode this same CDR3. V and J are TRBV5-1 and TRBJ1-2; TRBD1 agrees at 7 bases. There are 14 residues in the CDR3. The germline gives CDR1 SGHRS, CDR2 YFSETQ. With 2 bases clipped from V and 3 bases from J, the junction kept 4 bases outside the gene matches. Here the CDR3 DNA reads TGCGCCAGCAGCTTATCAGGGGGAGACTATGGCTACACCTTC. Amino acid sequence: CASSLSGGDYGYTF. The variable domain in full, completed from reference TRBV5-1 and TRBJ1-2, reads KAGVTQTPRYLIKTRGQQVTLSCSPISGHRSVSWYQQTPGQGLQFLFEYFSETQRNKGNFPGRFSGRQFSNSRSEMNVSTLELGDSALYLCASSLSGGDYGYTFGSGTRLTVV.

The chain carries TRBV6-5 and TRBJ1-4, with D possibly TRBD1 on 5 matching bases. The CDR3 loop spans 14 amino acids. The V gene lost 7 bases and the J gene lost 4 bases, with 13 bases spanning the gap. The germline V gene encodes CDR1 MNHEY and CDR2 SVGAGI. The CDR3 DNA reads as TGTGCCAGCACTTCTATGGGGGGTAATGAAAAACTGTTTTTT. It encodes CASTSMGGNEKLFF.

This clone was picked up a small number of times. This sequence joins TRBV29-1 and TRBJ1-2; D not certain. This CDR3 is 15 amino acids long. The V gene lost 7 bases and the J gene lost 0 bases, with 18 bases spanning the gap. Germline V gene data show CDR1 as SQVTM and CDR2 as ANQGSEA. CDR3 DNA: TGCAGCGCCCGAATATCGTTCCCAGCTAACTATGGCTACACCTTC. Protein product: CSARISFPANYGYTF.

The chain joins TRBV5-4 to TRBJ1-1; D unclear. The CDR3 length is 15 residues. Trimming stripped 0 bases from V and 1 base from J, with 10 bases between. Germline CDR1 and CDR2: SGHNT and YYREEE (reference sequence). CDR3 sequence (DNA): TGTGCCAGCAGCTTGGCGTCGGGAACGAACACTGAAGCTTTCTTT. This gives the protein CASSLASGTNTEAFF. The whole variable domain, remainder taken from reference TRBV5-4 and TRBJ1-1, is ETGVTQSPTHLIKTRGQQVTLRCSSQSGHNTVSWYQQALGQGPQFIFQYYREEENGRGNFPPRFSGLQFPNYSSELNVNALELDDSALYLCASSLASGTNTEAFFGQGTRLTVV.

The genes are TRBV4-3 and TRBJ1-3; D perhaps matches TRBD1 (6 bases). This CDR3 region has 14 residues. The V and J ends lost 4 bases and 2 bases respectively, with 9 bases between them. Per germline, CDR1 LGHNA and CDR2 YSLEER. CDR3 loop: CASSLQGAGNTIYF. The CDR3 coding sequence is TGCGCCAGCAGCCTACAGGGTGCTGGAAACACCATATATTTT.

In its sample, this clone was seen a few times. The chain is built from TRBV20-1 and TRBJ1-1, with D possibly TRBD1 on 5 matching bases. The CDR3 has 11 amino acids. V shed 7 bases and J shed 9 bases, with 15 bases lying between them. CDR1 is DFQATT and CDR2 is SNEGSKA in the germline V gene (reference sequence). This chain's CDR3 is CSGVSGTKAFF. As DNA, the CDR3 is TGCAGTGGGGTTTCGGGGACTAAAGCTTTCTTT.

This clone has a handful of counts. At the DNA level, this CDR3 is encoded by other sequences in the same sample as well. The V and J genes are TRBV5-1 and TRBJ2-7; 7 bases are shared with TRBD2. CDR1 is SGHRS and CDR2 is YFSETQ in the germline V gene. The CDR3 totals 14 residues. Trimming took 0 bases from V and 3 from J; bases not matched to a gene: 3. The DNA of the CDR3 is TGCGCCAGCAGCTTGGGTCTAGCGGACTACGAGCAGTACTTC. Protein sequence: CASSLGLADYEQYF. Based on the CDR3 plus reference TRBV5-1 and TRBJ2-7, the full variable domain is KAGVTQTPRYLIKTRGQQVTLSCSPISGHRSVSWYQQTPGQGLQFLFEYFSETQRNKGNFPGRFSGRQFSNSRSEMNVSTLELGDSALYLCASSLGLADYEQYFGPGTRLTVT.

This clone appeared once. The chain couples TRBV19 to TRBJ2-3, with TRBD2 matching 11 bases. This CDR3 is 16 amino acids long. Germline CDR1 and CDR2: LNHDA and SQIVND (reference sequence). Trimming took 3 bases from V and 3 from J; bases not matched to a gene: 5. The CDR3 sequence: CASSIELAGGTDTQYF. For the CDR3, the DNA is TGTGCCAGTAGTATCGAGTTAGCGGGGGGGACAGATACGCAGTATTTT. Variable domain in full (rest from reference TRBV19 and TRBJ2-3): DGGITQSPKYLFRKEGQNVTLSCEQNLNHDAMYWYRQDPGQGLRLIYYSQIVNDFQKGDIAEGYSVSREKKESFPLTVTSAQKNPTAFYLCASSIELAGGTDTQYFGPGTRLTVL.

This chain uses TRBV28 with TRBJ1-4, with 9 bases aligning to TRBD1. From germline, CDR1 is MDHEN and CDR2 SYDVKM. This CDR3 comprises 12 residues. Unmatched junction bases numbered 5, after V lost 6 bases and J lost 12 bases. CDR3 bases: TGTGCCAGCAGGGGACAGGGAGGAGAACTGTTTTTT. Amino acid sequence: CASRGQGGELFF.

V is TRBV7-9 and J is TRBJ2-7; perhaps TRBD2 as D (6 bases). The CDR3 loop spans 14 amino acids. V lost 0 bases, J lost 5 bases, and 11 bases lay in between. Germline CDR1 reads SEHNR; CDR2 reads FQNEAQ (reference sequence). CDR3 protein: CASSLALASDEQYF. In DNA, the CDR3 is TGTGCCAGCAGCTTAGCCCTAGCGTCAGACGAGCAGTACTTC.

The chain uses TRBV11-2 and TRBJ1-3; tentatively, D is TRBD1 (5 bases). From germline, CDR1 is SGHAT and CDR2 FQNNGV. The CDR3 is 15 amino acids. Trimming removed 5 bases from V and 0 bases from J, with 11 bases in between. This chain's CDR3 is CASSPTTASGNTIYF. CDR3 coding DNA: TGTGCCAGCAGCCCAACGACAGCCTCTGGAAACACCATATATTTT.

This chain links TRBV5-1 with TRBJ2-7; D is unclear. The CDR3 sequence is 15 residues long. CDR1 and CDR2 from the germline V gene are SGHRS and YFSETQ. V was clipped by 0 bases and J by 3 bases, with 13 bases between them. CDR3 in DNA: TGCGCCAGCAGCTTGGAGCCGCCGGGTATCTACGAGCAGTACTTC. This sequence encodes CASSLEPPGIYEQYF.

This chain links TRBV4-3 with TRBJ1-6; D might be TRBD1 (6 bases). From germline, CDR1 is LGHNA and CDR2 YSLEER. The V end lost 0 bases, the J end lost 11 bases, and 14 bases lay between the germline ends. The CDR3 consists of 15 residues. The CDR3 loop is CASSQEPGAGAPLHF. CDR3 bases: TGCGCCAGCAGCCAAGAGCCGGGGGCGGGAGCACCCCTCCACTTT.

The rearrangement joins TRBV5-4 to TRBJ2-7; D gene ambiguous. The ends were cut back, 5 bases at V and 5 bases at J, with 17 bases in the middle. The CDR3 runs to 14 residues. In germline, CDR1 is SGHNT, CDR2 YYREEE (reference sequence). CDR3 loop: CASRIYGRFDEQYF. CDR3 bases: TGTGCCAGCAGGATTTATGGCCGATTTGACGAGCAGTACTTC.

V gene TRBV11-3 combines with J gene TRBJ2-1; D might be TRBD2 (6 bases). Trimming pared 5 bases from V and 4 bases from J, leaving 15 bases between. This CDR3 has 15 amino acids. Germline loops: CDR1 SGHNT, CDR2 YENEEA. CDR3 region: CASSPGRGAYNEQFF. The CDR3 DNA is TGTGCCAGCAGCCCTGGTCGCGGGGCTTACAATGAGCAGTTCTTC.

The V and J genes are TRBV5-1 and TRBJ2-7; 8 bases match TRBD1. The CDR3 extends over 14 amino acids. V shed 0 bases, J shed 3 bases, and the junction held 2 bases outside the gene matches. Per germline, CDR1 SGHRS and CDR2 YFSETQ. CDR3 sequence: CASSLGQGIYEQYF. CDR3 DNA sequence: TGCGCCAGCAGCTTGGGACAGGGGATCTACGAGCAGTACTTC.

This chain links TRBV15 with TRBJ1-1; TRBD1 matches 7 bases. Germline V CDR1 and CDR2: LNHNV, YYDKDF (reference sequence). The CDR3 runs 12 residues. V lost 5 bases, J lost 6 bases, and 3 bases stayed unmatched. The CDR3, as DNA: TGTGCCACCAGCGGTGGGACAGCTGAAGCTTTCTTT. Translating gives CATSGGTAEAFF.

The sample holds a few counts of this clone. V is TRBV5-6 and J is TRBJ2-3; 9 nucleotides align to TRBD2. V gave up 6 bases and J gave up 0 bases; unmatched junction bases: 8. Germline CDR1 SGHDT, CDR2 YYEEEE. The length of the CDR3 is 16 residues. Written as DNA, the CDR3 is TGTGCCAGCAACGCGGGGGGGGGAGTTAGCACAGATACGCAGTATTTT. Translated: CASNAGGGVSTDTQYF. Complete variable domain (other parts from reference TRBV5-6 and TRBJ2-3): DAGVTQSPTHLIKTRGQQVTLRCSPKSGHDTVSWYQQALGQGPQFIFQYYEEEERQRGNFPDRFSGHQFPNYSSELNVNALLLGDSALYLCASNAGGGVSTDTQYFGPGTRLTVL.

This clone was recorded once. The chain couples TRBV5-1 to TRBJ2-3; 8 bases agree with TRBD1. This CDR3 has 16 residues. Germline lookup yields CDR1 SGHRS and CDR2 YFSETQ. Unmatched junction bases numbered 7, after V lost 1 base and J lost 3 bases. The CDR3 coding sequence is TGCGCCAGCAGCTTGTACGACAGGGGTGGTACAGATACGCAGTATTTT. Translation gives CASSLYDRGGTDTQYF.

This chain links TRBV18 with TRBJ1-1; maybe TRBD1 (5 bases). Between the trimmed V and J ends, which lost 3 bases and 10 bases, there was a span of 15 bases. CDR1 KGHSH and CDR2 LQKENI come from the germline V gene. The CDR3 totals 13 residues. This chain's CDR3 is CASSPSFREGAFF. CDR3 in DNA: TGTGCCAGCTCACCGTCGTTCAGGGAGGGAGCTTTCTTT. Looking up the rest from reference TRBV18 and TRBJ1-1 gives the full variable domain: NAGVMQNPRHLVRRRGQEARLRCSPMKGHSHVYWYRQLPEEGLKFMVYLQKENIIDESGMPKERFSAEFPKEGPSILRIQQVVRGDSAAYFCASSPSFREGAFFGQGTRLTVV.